A selection of T cell receptor beta chains follows, all from one sample in a study of early T cells in non-severe SARS-CoV-2 infection. TCRdb reprocessed the 5' RACE reads with MiXCR, giving one entry per CDR3 protein. This sample has about 56,000 distinct CDR3 sequences; about 14% occur once, and the top ten carry 4.1%. Sequenced material: whole blood, taken at baseline. Source of these receptors: an adult who was a healthcare worker with PCR-confirmed SARS-CoV-2 infection or an uninfected control (not recorded which). Each CDR3 is given with its conserved first and last residue. The D gene is left open where the match is weak. The listing skips clone size in some rows; elsewhere it reads once, few, many or a size class.

d_call: .
clone_size: few
j_call: TRBJ1-3
v_call: TRBV28
cdr3_aa: CASSSPRTGRGDTIYF
cdr3_nt: TGTGCCAGCAGTTCTCCCAGGACGGGACGAGGAGACACCATATATTTT

d_call: .
clone_size: .
j_call: TRBJ2-1
v_call: TRBV7-6
cdr3_aa: CASSLAGGQFF
cdr3_nt: TGTGCCAGCAGCTTAGCCGGGGGGCAGTTCTTC

d_call: .
clone_size: few
j_call: TRBJ1-1
v_call: TRBV10-1
cdr3_aa: CASSGNARPEAFF
cdr3_nt: TGCGCCAGCAGTGGGAATGCCCGCCCTGAAGCTTTCTTT

d_call: .
clone_size: .
j_call: TRBJ1-2
v_call: TRBV9
cdr3_aa: CASSSLLGYGYGYTF
cdr3_nt: TGTGCCAGCAGCTCGCTGCTGGGGTATGGCTATGGCTACACCTTC

d_call: .
clone_size: many
j_call: TRBJ1-5
v_call: TRBV29-1
cdr3_aa: CSVRTSKDQPQHF
cdr3_nt: TGCAGCGTACGGACTTCCAAGGATCAGCCCCAGCATTTT

d_call: .
clone_size: few
j_call: TRBJ2-7
v_call: TRBV29-1
cdr3_aa: CSVLRDLQSGEQYF
cdr3_nt: TGCAGCGTCCTTCGGGATCTTCAGTCGGGCGAGCAGTACTTC

d_call: .
clone_size: many
j_call: TRBJ1-6
v_call: TRBV6-6
cdr3_aa: CASSGPSPRPLHF
cdr3_nt: TGTGCCAGCAGTGGTCCCAGCCCTCGGCCCCTCCACTTT

d_call: .
clone_size: many
j_call: TRBJ2-5
v_call: TRBV7-2
cdr3_aa: CASSFGGAAEKTQYF
cdr3_nt: TGTGCCAGCAGCTTTGGAGGGGCGGCGGAAAAGACCCAGTACTTC

d_call: .
clone_size: many
j_call: TRBJ2-1
v_call: TRBV2
cdr3_aa: CASSEIAGSYNEQFF
cdr3_nt: TGTGCCAGCAGTGAGATCGCAGGTTCCTACAATGAGCAGTTCTTC

d_call: .
clone_size: many
j_call: TRBJ1-2
v_call: TRBV4-1
cdr3_aa: CASSQGFLQGHPRTGYTF
cdr3_nt: TGCGCCAGCAGCCAAGGATTCCTCCAGGGGCACCCCCGGACTGGCTACACCTTC

d_call: .
clone_size: .
j_call: TRBJ1-4
v_call: TRBV6-6
cdr3_aa: CASSSFQGMANEKLFF
cdr3_nt: TGTGCCAGCAGTTCTTTCCAGGGGATGGCTAATGAAAAACTGTTTTTT

d_call: TRBD1
clone_size: few
j_call: TRBJ2-5
v_call: TRBV5-1
cdr3_aa: CASSLGQAQETQYF
cdr3_nt: TGCGCCAGCAGCCTCGGACAGGCGCAAGAGACCCAGTACTTC

d_call: TRBD1
clone_size: many
j_call: TRBJ2-1
v_call: TRBV11-1
cdr3_aa: CASSLPGQGGNEQFF
cdr3_nt: TGTGCCAGCAGCTTACCAGGACAGGGGGGGAATGAGCAGTTCTTC

d_call: TRBD1
clone_size: .
j_call: TRBJ1-1
v_call: TRBV18
cdr3_aa: CASSPSGQGFEAFF
cdr3_nt: TGTGCCAGCTCACCTTCGGGACAGGGGTTCGAAGCTTTCTTT

d_call: .
clone_size: .
j_call: TRBJ2-1
v_call: TRBV24-1
cdr3_aa: CATSDSGQIYNEQFF
cdr3_nt: TGTGCCACCAGTGATTCCGGACAGATATACAATGAGCAGTTCTTC

d_call: .
clone_size: .
j_call: TRBJ2-7
v_call: TRBV14
cdr3_aa: CASSQRPRGRPYSYEQYF
cdr3_nt: TGTGCCAGCAGCCAACGACCCCGGGGTAGACCGTACTCCTACGAGCAGTACTTC

d_call: .
clone_size: few
j_call: TRBJ2-1
v_call: TRBV7-2
cdr3_aa: CASSLSYGSYNEQFF
cdr3_nt: TGTGCCAGCAGCTTATCGTACGGCTCCTACAATGAGCAGTTCTTC

d_call: TRBD1
clone_size: many
j_call: TRBJ1-3
v_call: TRBV28
cdr3_aa: CATTGGSGNTIYF
cdr3_nt: TGTGCCACAACAGGGGGCTCAGGAAACACCATATATTTT

d_call: TRBD1
clone_size: many
j_call: TRBJ2-3
v_call: TRBV6-1
cdr3_aa: CASSGGQALRGTDTQYF
cdr3_nt: TGTGCCAGCAGCGGCGGACAGGCCCTTCGGGGCACAGATACGCAGTATTTT

d_call: TRBD1
clone_size: many
j_call: TRBJ2-7
v_call: TRBV18
cdr3_aa: CASSLKTGTGGYEQYF
cdr3_nt: TGTGCCAGCTCACTTAAGACCGGGACAGGGGGCTACGAGCAGTACTTC

d_call: .
clone_size: few
j_call: TRBJ2-7
v_call: TRBV18
cdr3_aa: CASSPSVATSYEQYF
cdr3_nt: TGTGCCAGCTCACCTAGCGTCGCGACAAGCTACGAGCAGTACTTC

d_call: .
clone_size: .
j_call: TRBJ1-5
v_call: TRBV7-8
cdr3_aa: CASSFLPGINQPQHF
cdr3_nt: TGTGCCAGCAGCTTTCTTCCAGGGATAAATCAGCCCCAGCATTTT

d_call: .
clone_size: few
j_call: TRBJ1-3
v_call: TRBV7-2
cdr3_aa: CASSLGPTSSGNTIYF
cdr3_nt: TGTGCCAGCAGCCTAGGGCCGACGAGCTCTGGAAACACCATATATTTT

d_call: TRBD2
clone_size: few
j_call: TRBJ2-7
v_call: TRBV12-3/TRBV12-4
cdr3_aa: CASSSMKRGAPYEQYF
cdr3_nt: TGTGCCAGCAGCAGCATGAAGCGGGGGGCTCCCTACGAGCAGTACTTC

d_call: .
clone_size: few
j_call: TRBJ2-3
v_call: TRBV12-3/TRBV12-4
cdr3_aa: CASSRGFSDTQYF
cdr3_nt: TGTGCCAGCAGTCGGGGGTTTTCGGATACGCAGTATTTT

d_call: TRBD1
clone_size: many
j_call: TRBJ2-1
v_call: TRBV12-3/TRBV12-4
cdr3_aa: CASSLLRTGIFNEQFF
cdr3_nt: TGTGCCAGCAGTTTATTGCGGACAGGGATTTTCAATGAGCAGTTCTTC

d_call: TRBD2
clone_size: many
j_call: TRBJ2-1
v_call: TRBV12-3/TRBV12-4
cdr3_aa: CASMGAGSSGSGEQFF
cdr3_nt: TGTGCCAGCATGGGGGCTGGGTCTAGCGGGAGTGGTGAGCAGTTCTTC

d_call: TRBD1
clone_size: medium-sized
j_call: TRBJ1-5
v_call: TRBV28
cdr3_aa: CASSSSGTGFQPQHF
cdr3_nt: TGTGCCAGCAGTTCATCCGGGACAGGGTTTCAGCCCCAGCATTTT

d_call: TRBD1
clone_size: .
j_call: TRBJ2-7
v_call: TRBV28
cdr3_aa: CASSPTGTAAYEQYF
cdr3_nt: TGTGCCAGCAGTCCGACCGGGACAGCTGCATACGAGCAGTACTTC

d_call: TRBD1
clone_size: many
j_call: TRBJ2-7
v_call: TRBV7-8
cdr3_aa: CASSLGQGSGEQYF
cdr3_nt: TGTGCCAGCAGTCTAGGACAGGGATCCGGCGAGCAGTACTTC

d_call: TRBD2
clone_size: .
j_call: TRBJ2-3
v_call: TRBV12-3/TRBV12-4
cdr3_aa: CASSAGTSASSTDTQYF
cdr3_nt: TGTGCCAGCAGCGCCGGGACTAGCGCCTCTAGCACAGATACGCAGTATTTT

d_call: .
clone_size: .
j_call: TRBJ2-3
v_call: TRBV20-1
cdr3_aa: CSAPSSGMGTDTQYF
cdr3_nt: TGCAGTGCGCCGTCCTCCGGGATGGGCACAGATACGCAGTATTTT

d_call: .
clone_size: .
j_call: TRBJ1-5
v_call: TRBV2
cdr3_aa: CASRALGSNQPQHF
cdr3_nt: TGTGCCAGCAGGGCACTGGGGAGCAATCAGCCCCAGCATTTT

d_call: .
clone_size: .
j_call: TRBJ2-5
v_call: TRBV28
cdr3_aa: CASSPRLYDSQETQYF
cdr3_nt: TGTGCCAGCAGTCCTCGACTTTATGATTCCCAAGAGACCCAGTACTTC

d_call: .
clone_size: many
j_call: TRBJ2-7
v_call: TRBV4-2
cdr3_aa: CASSEAGGQTYEQYF
cdr3_nt: TGTGCCAGCAGCGAAGCCGGGGGACAGACCTACGAGCAGTACTTC

d_call: .
clone_size: .
j_call: TRBJ2-7
v_call: TRBV12-3/TRBV12-4
cdr3_aa: CASSLGFPTYEQYF
cdr3_nt: TGTGCCAGCAGTTTAGGTTTTCCCACCTACGAGCAGTACTTC

d_call: TRBD2
clone_size: .
j_call: TRBJ2-1
v_call: TRBV20-1
cdr3_aa: CSARLAGDTYNEQFF
cdr3_nt: TGCAGTGCGAGACTAGCGGGGGACACCTACAATGAGCAGTTCTTC

d_call: TRBD2
clone_size: many
j_call: TRBJ2-3
v_call: TRBV2
cdr3_aa: CASSVGRGTDTQYF
cdr3_nt: TGTGCCAGCAGTGTTGGGAGGGGCACAGATACGCAGTATTTT

d_call: TRBD1
clone_size: .
j_call: TRBJ2-5
v_call: TRBV2
cdr3_aa: CASRPGQELETQYF
cdr3_nt: TGTGCCAGCAGACCGGGACAGGAGTTGGAGACCCAGTACTTC

d_call: TRBD2
clone_size: few
j_call: TRBJ2-3
v_call: TRBV11-2
cdr3_aa: CASGTASGRSWSTDTQYF
cdr3_nt: TGTGCCAGTGGGACGGCTAGCGGGAGAAGTTGGAGCACAGATACGCAGTATTTT

d_call: .
clone_size: few
j_call: TRBJ2-1
v_call: TRBV11-2
cdr3_aa: CASSHDGPQQFF
cdr3_nt: TGTGCCAGCAGCCATGACGGCCCACAGCAGTTCTTC

d_call: TRBD2
clone_size: many
j_call: TRBJ2-5
v_call: TRBV28
cdr3_aa: CASRRTSGAQETQYF
cdr3_nt: TGTGCCAGCAGGCGGACTAGCGGGGCCCAAGAGACCCAGTACTTC